Here is one T cell receptor beta chain with its context. This clonotype was observed a handful of times. Its recognized antigen is unknown. Within one base of it there is no much larger clone, and no base qualities were kept. The source of the sample is a study of T-cell memory formation after mild COVID-19 (dated by TCRdb to the early 2020s). As for the study more broadly: Most TCR sequence clusters were specific to one of the two donors. In a couple of donors, T-cell clones that expanded and contracted after mild COVID-19 were tracked by sequencing TCRalpha and TCRbeta repertoires over time. The cohort comprised two young, previously healthy adult volunteers, one female and one male.

The CDR3 covers 14 residues, taking in both the cysteine and the phenylalanine. Only CDR3 DNA is held: 42 bases, read in frame from base 1. The junction carries 13 bases between V and J, which are trimmed by 7 bases and 3 bases respectively. CDR1 and CDR2 were assigned from the germline V gene as MNHEY and SVGAGI. PBMCs were isolated by Ficoll-Paque density gradient centrifugation. Findings and caveats that apply to the study as a whole: SARS-CoV-2 specificity of the second-wave clones peaking on day 37 was not confirmed. Clones that contracted from day 15 to 85 showed balanced CD4/CD8 phenotypes, whereas a second wave of clones that expanded from day 15 to 37 leaned towards CD4+. Some responding clones were detected in pre-infection memory, suggesting pre-existing cross-reactive memory T cells joined the SARS-CoV-2 response. Only a couple of mild cases were covered in the study, and larger cohorts including severe cases with pre-infection samples were considered necessary. Contracting CD4+ clones appeared mostly in the CM and EM memory subsets, whereas CD8+ clones were enriched in EMRA.

Sequenced using an Illumina NovaSeq 6000. TCRalpha and TCRbeta cDNA libraries were constructed by 5'RACE with constant-segment primers, with sample barcodes and unique molecular identifiers being introduced. RNA was extracted from every sample with Trizol reagent. Libraries were amplified in two PCR steps, with a second sample barcode and Illumina TruSeq adapters added in the second step. Sequencing of libraries was performed on an Illumina NovaSeq with 2 x 150 bp paired-end reads. Per the original workflow: With migec v1.2.7, reads were demultiplexed and then collapsed into UMI-guided consensus sequences. Using mixcr v2.1.11, UMI consensuses were aligned to TRA and TRB V and J templates and then assembled into clonotypes. A clonotype was counted as expanded or contracted only if both edgeR and NoisET called the change significant, with noise models trained on biological replicates. edgeR calls used a false discovery rate-adjusted p below 0.01 and a log2 fold-change threshold of 1. As an exploratory analysis of dynamics, max-normalized trajectories of the 1000 most abundant clonotypes were examined with PCA combined with hierarchical clustering. Separately sequenced CD4+ and CD8+ repertoires were used to assign a CD4 or CD8 phenotype to each responding clone. The public reads were quality trimmed at Q25 with fastp and then assembled into clones with MiXCR by TCRdb, keeping productive beta chains. For every CDR3 protein sequence, its rows merge into one entry that carries the most common genes and DNA. The authors' filters were not applied to this entry. Here the sample has approximately 560,000 distinct CDR3 sequences; 15% to 20% occur a single time. About 7.4% of the sample is held by the ten biggest clonotypes.

Sequences were obtained from PBMCs or a T cell subset sorted from them (not recorded which). This TCR was sampled from an adult woman who had mild COVID-19 (a few samples of this study predate the infection). The sample titles of this study are shuffled in the database, so cell type and time point are left out; the donor was told from shared clones. Rearrangement joined TRBV6-5 to TRBJ1-3; perhaps TRBD1 is the D gene, with 6 bases matching. The CDR3 region reads CASNQQGFGNTIYF. The nucleotide sequence reads TGTGCCAGCAACCAACAGGGTTTTGGAAACACCATATATTTT.